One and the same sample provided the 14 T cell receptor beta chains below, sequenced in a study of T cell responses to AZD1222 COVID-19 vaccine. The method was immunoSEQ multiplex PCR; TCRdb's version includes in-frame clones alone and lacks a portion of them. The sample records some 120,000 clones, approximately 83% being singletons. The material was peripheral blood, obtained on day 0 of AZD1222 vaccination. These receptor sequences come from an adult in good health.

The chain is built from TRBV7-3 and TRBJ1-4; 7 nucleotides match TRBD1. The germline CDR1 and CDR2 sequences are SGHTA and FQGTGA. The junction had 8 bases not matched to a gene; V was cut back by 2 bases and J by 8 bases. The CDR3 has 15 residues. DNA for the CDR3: TGTGCCAGCAGCTTAGTAAGACAGGGAAGGGAAAAACTGTTTTTT. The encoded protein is CASSLVRQGREKLFF. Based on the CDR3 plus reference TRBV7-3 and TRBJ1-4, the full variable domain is GAGVSQTPSNKVTEKGKYVELRCDPISGHTALYWYRQSLGQGPEFLIYFQGTGAADDSGLPNDRFFAVRPEGSVSTLKIQRTERGDSAVYLCASSLVRQGREKLFFGSGTQLSVL.

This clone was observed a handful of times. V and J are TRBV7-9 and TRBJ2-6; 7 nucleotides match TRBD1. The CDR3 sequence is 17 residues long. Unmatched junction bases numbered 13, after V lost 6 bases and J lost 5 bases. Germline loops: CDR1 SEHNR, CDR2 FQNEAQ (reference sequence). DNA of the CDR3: TGTGCCAGCAGTCATGACAGGGCCCCTCGGTGGGCCAACGTCCTGACTTTC. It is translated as CASSHDRAPRWANVLTF.

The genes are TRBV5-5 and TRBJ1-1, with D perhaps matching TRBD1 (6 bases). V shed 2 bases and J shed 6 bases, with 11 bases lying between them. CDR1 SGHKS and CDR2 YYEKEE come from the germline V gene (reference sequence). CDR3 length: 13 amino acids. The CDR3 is CASSLWGAAEAFF. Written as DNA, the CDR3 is TGTGCCAGCAGCTTATGGGGGGCGGCTGAAGCTTTCTTT. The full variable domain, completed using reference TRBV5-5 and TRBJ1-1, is DAGVTQSPTHLIKTRGQQVTLRCSPISGHKSVSWYQQVLGQGPQFIFQYYEKEERGRGNFPDRFSARQFPNYSSELNVNALLLGDSALYLCASSLWGAAEAFFGQGTRLTVV.

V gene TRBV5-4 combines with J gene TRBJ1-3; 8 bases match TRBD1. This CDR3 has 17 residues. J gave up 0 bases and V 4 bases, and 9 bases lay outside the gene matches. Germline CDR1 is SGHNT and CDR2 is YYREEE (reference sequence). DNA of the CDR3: TGTGCCAGCAGCCTCGGACAGGGACCACTCTCTGGAAACACCATATATTTT. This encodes CASSLGQGPLSGNTIYF.

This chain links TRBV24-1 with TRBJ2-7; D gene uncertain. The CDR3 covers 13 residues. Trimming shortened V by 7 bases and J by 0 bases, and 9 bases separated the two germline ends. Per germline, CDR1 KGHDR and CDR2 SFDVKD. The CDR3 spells CATRGWGSYEQYF. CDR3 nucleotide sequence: TGTGCCACCAGGGGGTGGGGCTCCTACGAGCAGTACTTC.

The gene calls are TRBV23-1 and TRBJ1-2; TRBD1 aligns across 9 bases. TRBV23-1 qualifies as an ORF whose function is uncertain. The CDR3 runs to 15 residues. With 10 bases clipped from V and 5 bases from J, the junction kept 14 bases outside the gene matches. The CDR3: CATLGRQGEVYGYTF. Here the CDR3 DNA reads TGCGCCACCCTCGGGAGACAGGGGGAAGTATATGGCTACACCTTC.

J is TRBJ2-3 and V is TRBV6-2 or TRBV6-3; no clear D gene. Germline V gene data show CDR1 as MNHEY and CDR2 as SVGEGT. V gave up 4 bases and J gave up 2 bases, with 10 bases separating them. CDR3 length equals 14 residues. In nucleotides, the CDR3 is TGTGCCAGCAGTTTGCCACCCTTCACAGATACGCAGTATTTT. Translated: CASSLPPFTDTQYF.

CDR3 sequence (DNA): TGTGCCAGCAGCTTGGGTCAGGGGGTGGATAAGAACACTGAAGCTTTCTTT. Residues: CASSLGQGVDKNTEAFF. The chain couples TRBV5-4 to TRBJ1-1, with 7 bases aligning to TRBD1. Germline CDR1 reads SGHNT; CDR2 reads YYREEE (reference sequence). CDR3 length equals 17 residues. Trimming removed 0 bases from V and 1 base from J; junction bases left unmatched: 9. The full variable domain, completed using reference TRBV5-4 and TRBJ1-1, is ETGVTQSPTHLIKTRGQQVTLRCSSQSGHNTVSWYQQALGQGPQFIFQYYREEENGRGNFPPRFSGLQFPNYSSELNVNALELDDSALYLCASSLGQGVDKNTEAFFGQGTRLTVV.

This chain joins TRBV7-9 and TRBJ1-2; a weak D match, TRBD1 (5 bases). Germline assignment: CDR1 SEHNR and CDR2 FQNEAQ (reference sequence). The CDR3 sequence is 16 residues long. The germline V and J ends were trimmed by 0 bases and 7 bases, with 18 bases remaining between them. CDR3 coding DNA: TGTGCCAGCAGCTTAGCGCTGGGGACTTCTCGGTTTGGCTACACCTTC. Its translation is CASSLALGTSRFGYTF.

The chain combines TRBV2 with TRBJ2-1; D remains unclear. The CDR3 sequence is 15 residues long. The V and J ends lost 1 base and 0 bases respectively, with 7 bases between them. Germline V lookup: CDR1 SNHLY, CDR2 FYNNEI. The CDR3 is CASSEVGSSYNEQFF. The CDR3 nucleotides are TGTGCCAGCAGTGAAGTAGGTTCCTCCTACAATGAGCAGTTCTTC.

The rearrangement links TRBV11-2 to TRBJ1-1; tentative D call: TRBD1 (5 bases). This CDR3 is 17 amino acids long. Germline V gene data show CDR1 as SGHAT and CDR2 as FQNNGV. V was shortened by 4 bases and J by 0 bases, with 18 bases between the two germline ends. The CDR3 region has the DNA TGTGCCAGCAGCTCATTTGGGAGGACATCCTTGAACACTGAAGCTTTCTTT. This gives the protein CASSSFGRTSLNTEAFF.

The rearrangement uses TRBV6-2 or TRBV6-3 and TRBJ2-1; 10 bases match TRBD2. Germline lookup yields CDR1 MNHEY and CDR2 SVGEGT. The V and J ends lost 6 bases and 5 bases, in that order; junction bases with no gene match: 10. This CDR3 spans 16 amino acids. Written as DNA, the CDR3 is TGTGCCAGCAGCCTAAATCTACTAGCGGGACACAATGAGCAGTTCTTC. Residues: CASSLNLLAGHNEQFF.

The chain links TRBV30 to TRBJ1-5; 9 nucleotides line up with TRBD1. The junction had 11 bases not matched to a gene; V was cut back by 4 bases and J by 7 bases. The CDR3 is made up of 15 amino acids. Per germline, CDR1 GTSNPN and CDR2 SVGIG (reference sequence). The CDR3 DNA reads TGTGCCTGGACCCGCGGTGGGACAGGGAACCAGCCCCAGCATTTT. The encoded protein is CAWTRGGTGNQPQHF.

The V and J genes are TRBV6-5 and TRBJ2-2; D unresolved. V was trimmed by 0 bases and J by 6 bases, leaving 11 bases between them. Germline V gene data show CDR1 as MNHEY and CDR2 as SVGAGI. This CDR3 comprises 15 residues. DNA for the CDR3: TGTGCCAGCAGTTACTCGATGACGGTCGCCGGGGAGCTGTTTTTT. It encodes CASSYSMTVAGELFF.